The 12 T cell receptor beta chains listed next were all sequenced from one sample in a study of T cell clonality in common variable immunodeficiency. Assay: immunoSEQ multiplex PCR; the TCRdb copy retains only in-frame clones and omits some. The sample yields about 37,000 clones, without any singletons. Sequencing was done on a sample of peripheral blood mononuclear cells. These receptors came from a person between 18 and 70 years old in good health.

This clone was detected many times. The read falls 3 residues short of the CDR3 end, and the missing part is taken from the germline J gene. The rearrangement joins TRBV20-1 to TRBJ2-3; the D call may be TRBD1 or TRBD2 (5 bases each). The CDR3 sequence is 14 residues long. V dropped 1 base and J dropped 4 bases, with 12 bases sitting between them. In germline, CDR1 is DFQATT, CDR2 SNEGSKA (reference sequence). CDR3 DNA (partial): TGCAGTGCTAGAGTTAGCCAGGGAGCAGATACG. It encodes CSARVSQGADT. The full CDR3 protein is CSARVSQGADTQYF.

In this sample, this clone turned up many times. One end of the junction is discordant with germline, which a read error may explain. The CDR3 end falls 3 residues outside the read, so it is completed with the germline J gene. This rearrangement joins TRBV4-2 to TRBJ2-1, with D hard to call. Germline V gives CDR1 LGHNA, CDR2 YNFKEQ. The CDR3 totals 14 residues. CDR3 DNA (partial): TGCGCCAGCAGCCAACTACTTGGTCTCGATGAG. Translating it yields CASSQLLGLDE. In full, the CDR3 is CASSQLLGLDEQFF.

This clone was detected many times. The sequenced fragment ends 3 residues before the CDR3 boundary, so the rest is inferred from the germline J gene. J is TRBJ2-1 and V is TRBV7-2; perhaps TRBD1 as D (6 bases). CDR1 SGHTA and CDR2 FQGNSA come from the germline V gene. V gave up 7 bases and J gave up 0 bases, with 13 bases separating them. The CDR3 contains 15 residues. The sequenced part of the CDR3 DNA is TGTGCCAGCAACACTGGGGGCAGCTCCTACAATGAG. Its protein is CASNTGGSSYNE. The complete CDR3 protein is CASNTGGSSYNEQFF. The full variable domain, completed using reference TRBV7-2 and TRBJ2-1, is GAGVSQSPSNKVTEKGKDVELRCDPISGHTALYWYRQSLGQGLEFLIYFQGNSAPDKSGLPSDRFSAERTGGSVSTLTIQRTQQEDSAVYLCASNTGGSSYNEQFFGPGTRLTVL.

Many counts were recorded for this clone. The CDR3 goes on 3 residues after the read ends, and that part is filled in from the germline J gene. The chain has TRBV7-9 and TRBJ1-5; TRBD1 aligns across 9 bases. Germline lookup yields CDR1 SEHNR and CDR2 FQNEAQ (reference sequence). The CDR3 has 15 amino acids. The J segment lost 2 bases and the V segment lost 5 bases, leaving 4 bases of the junction unmatched. The CDR3 DNA, read in part, is TGTGCCAGCAGCAAAACAGGGGGCGGCAATCAGCCC. Its translation is CASSKTGGGNQP. The whole CDR3 sequence reads CASSKTGGGNQPQHF.

This clone was recorded many times. The CDR3 end lies 3 residues beyond the end of the read and is filled in from the germline J gene. The rearrangement joins TRBV7-9 to TRBJ2-1; 7 positions match TRBD2. The CDR3 runs 14 residues. CDR1 is SEHNR, CDR2 FQNEAQ, per germline (reference sequence). Trimming took 2 bases from V and 4 from J; bases not matched to a gene: 2. CDR3 residues: CASSLRTRYNEQFF. The CDR3 DNA, read in part, is TGTGCCAGCAGCTTAAGGACTAGATACAATGAG. The full variable domain, in which reference TRBV7-9 and TRBJ2-1 provide the parts outside the CDR3, is DTGVSQNPRHKITKRGQNVTFRCDPISEHNRLYWYRQTLGQGPEFLTYFQNEAQLEKSRLLSDRFSAERPKGSFSTLEIQRTEQGDSAMYLCASSLRTRYNEQFFGPGTRLTVL.

Ten or more counts support this clone. The CDR3 extends 3 residues past the end of the read, so its final part is completed from the germline J gene. The rearrangement uses TRBV6-1 and TRBJ2-7, with D possibly TRBD1 on 5 matching bases. This CDR3 is built from 13 residues. Trimming shortened V by 4 bases and J by 3 bases, and 10 bases separated the two germline ends. Germline CDR1 reads MNHNS; CDR2 reads SASEGT. The CDR3 here is CASSGGRVYEQYF. CDR3 DNA, as far as it was read: TGTGCCAGCAGTGGCGGCAGGGTCTACGAG.

This clone was observed at least ten times. Incomplete CDR3 DNA: TGCAGTGGTACGGGACACTTCTCCTACGAG. Translated, it gives CSGTGHFSYE. The full-length CDR3 reads as CSGTGHFSYEQYF. The J gene is TRBJ2-7, the V gene TRBV20-1; weak D call: TRBD1 (6 bases). The read falls 3 residues short of the CDR3 end, and the missing part is taken from the germline J gene. Germline V gene data show CDR1 as DFQATT and CDR2 as SNEGSKA (reference sequence). Deletions cut 7 bases from V and 0 bases from J, with 13 bases between. There are 13 residues in the CDR3.

This clone showed up many times. The read ends 3 residues early relative to the CDR3; the germline J gene fills the gap. The rearrangement joins TRBV5-6 to TRBJ1-1; D not resolved. Germline loops: CDR1 SGHDT, CDR2 YYEEEE. The V end lost 0 bases, the J end lost 5 bases, and 14 bases lay between the germline ends. The CDR3 contains 15 residues. Incomplete CDR3 DNA: TGTGCCAGCAGCTTGGGAGGTGGGCTTCGGACTGAA. Protein product: CASSLGGGLRTE. The full CDR3 protein reads CASSLGGGLRTEAFF.

Ten or more counts support this clone. From the germline J gene comes the end of the CDR3, since the read stops 3 residues before it. This chain connects TRBV2 to TRBJ2-5, with D possibly matching TRBD2 (5 bases). This CDR3 comprises 12 residues. Trimming removed 5 bases from V and 5 bases from J, with 9 bases in between. Germline assignment: CDR1 SNHLY and CDR2 FYNNEI. CDR3 loop: CASSWTGETQYF. CDR3 DNA, as far as it was read: TGTGCCAGCAGTTGGACTGGGGAGACC.

This clone has at least ten counts. CDR3 sequence: CASSSGDTEAFF. Partial CDR3 DNA: TGTGCCAGCTCGTCAGGGGACACTGAA. The V gene is TRBV18, the J gene TRBJ1-1; D perhaps matches TRBD1 (6 bases). The sequence runs out 3 residues before the end of the CDR3; the remainder is reconstructed from the germline J gene. Germline CDR1 KGHSH, CDR2 LQKENI. The CDR3 runs to 12 residues. Deletions cut 6 bases from V and 3 bases from J, with 8 bases between.

The sample holds many counts of this clone. The read gets to within 3 residues of the CDR3 end, and the germline J gene fills in the rest. The V gene is TRBV5-4, the J gene TRBJ2-3, with a tentative D call TRBD2 (6 bases). Trimming left V 4 bases short and J 3 bases short, with 15 bases between. CDR1 is SGHNT, CDR2 YYREEE, per germline (reference sequence). The CDR3 extends over 15 amino acids. This CDR3 reads CASSPTGVQTDTQYF. The sequenced CDR3 bases are TGTGCCAGCAGCCCGACGGGGGTACAAACAGATACG.

This clone was observed many times. The read terminates 3 residues ahead of where the CDR3 ends, so the germline J gene completes it. This chain links TRBV20-1 with TRBJ2-7; D is undetermined. The CDR3 length is 12 residues. With 6 bases removed from V and 1 base from J, the gap between germline ends came to 10 bases. Germline CDR1 is DFQATT and CDR2 is SNEGSKA (reference sequence). CDR3: CSAGSGSYEQYF. The CDR3 DNA, read in part, is TGCAGTGCCGGATCCGGGTCCTACGAG.